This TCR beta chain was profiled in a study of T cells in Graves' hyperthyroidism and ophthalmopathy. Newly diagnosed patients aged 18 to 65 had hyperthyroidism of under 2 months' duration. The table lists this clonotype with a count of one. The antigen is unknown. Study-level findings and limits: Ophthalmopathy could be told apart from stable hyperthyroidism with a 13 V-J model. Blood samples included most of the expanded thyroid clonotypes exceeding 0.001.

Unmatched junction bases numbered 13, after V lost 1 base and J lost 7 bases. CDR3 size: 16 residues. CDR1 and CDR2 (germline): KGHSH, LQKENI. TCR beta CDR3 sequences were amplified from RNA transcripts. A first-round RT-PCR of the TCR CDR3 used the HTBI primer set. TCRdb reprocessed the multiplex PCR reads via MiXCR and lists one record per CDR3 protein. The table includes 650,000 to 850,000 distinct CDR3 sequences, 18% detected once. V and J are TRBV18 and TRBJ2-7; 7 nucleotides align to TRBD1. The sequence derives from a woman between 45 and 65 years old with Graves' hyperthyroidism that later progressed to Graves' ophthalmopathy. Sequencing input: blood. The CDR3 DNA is TGTGCCAGCTCACCACAGGGACAGAGGAGAGATCGGGAGCAGTACTTC. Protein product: CASSPQGQRRDREQYF. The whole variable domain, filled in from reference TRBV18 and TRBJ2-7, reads NAGVMQNPRHLVRRRGQEARLRCSPMKGHSHVYWYRQLPEEGLKFMVYLQKENIIDESGMPKERFSAEFPKEGPSILRIQQVVRGDSAAYFCASSPQGQRRDREQYFGPGTRLTVT.